This TCR beta chain is from a study of vaccination and CD4 T cells after COVID-19. Findings and caveats of the study: Rising from 21 to 38, the median of SARS-CoV-2-reactive clonotypes did not change significantly.

The junction had 11 bases not matched to a gene; V was cut back by 0 bases and J by 5 bases. The CDR3 length is 18 residues. CDR1 and CDR2 from the germline V gene are SGHNT and YENEEA. The treatment here: roughly 10-day PBMC culture with coronavirus spike peptide pools or control peptides (ViraFEST assay). Culture proceeded for around 11 days, and CD4+ T cells were then isolated by negative selection. The table lists this clonotype with a few counts. The target antigen is unknown. Cultured CD4+ T cell DNA was sequenced using the Oncomine TCR Beta short-read assay. MiXCR, run by TCRdb on the PCR reads, gives a single entry per CDR3 protein. The profile shows some 16,000 distinct CDR3 sequences, more than 30% of them singletons.

This material consisted of CD4+ T cells from blood, cultured in vitro, taken before SARS-CoV-2 vaccination. This receptor was identified in a human donor who received a COVID-19 vaccine. The chain couples TRBV11-3 to TRBJ2-5; the match to TRBD2 covers 11 bases. CDR3 nucleotides: TGTGCCAGCAGCTTAGATCAAATAGCGGGGGGGCCCCGGGAGACCCAGTACTTC. Translating it yields CASSLDQIAGGPRETQYF.